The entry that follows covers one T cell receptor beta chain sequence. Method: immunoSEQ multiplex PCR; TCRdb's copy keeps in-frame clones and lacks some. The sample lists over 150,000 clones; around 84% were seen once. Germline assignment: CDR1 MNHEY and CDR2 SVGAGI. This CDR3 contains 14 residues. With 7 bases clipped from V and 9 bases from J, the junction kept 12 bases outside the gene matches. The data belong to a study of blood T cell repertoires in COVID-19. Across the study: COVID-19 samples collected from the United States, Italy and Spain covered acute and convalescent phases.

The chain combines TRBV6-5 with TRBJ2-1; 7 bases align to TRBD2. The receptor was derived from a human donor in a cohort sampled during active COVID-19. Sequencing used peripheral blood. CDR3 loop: CASTRSGFSTEQFF. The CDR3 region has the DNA TGTGCCAGCACACGTAGCGGGTTTTCGACTGAGCAGTTCTTC.